Described below is a single TCR beta chain sequence and its context. Its specificity is unknown. This entry is derived from a study of shared clonotypes between healthy human individuals. Germline CDR1 reads SGHRS; CDR2 reads YFSETQ. The CDR3 runs 14 residues. The V end was cut by 9 bases, the J end by 0 bases, with 15 bases between. Study-wide points: Despite large depth, sorted-subset datasets appeared incompletely sequenced. A small donor pool kept down the genetic and exposure-history diversity that was represented.

In the authors' workflow: ImmunoSEQ only sent back junction sequences with no quality scores, so filtering was done differently. Sequenced by immunoSEQ multiplex PCR; TCRdb stores in-frame clones only, minus some. The V and J calls and clone size come from that table; D and trimming were worked out from the DNA. The table has 2 million to 2.5 million clones, roughly 95% seen once. The chain is built from TRBV5-1 and TRBJ1-2; D is possibly TRBD1 (5 bases). Sequencing was carried out using naive CD4+ T cells sorted from blood. Regarding subset: CD45RA+ positively selected. This sequence originates from a man in his late teens or twenties in good health. Written as DNA, the CDR3 is TGCGCCACTCGGATGGGGGGGACTAACTATGGCTACACCTTC. Translation gives CATRMGGTNYGYTF.